The following is a T cell receptor (beta chain) sequence with its context. This specimen belongs to a study of technical replicates of blood from several donors. TCRdb's table, derived via immunoSEQ multiplex PCR, lists solely in-frame clones and lacks some. The sample includes roughly 71,000 clones, over 85% of them seen just once. This receptor was obtained from a human donor in good health. Specimen: T cells isolated from PBMCs.

In DNA, the CDR3 is TGTGCCATAGGCAGGGGGGTGGATCAGCCCCAGCATTTT. It translates to CAIGRGVDQPQHF. The chain employs TRBV10-3 and TRBJ1-5; 7 positions agree with TRBD1. This CDR3 region has 13 residues. Trimming took 9 bases from V and 5 from J; bases not matched to a gene: 7. The germline CDR1 and CDR2 sequences are ENHRY and SYGVKD.